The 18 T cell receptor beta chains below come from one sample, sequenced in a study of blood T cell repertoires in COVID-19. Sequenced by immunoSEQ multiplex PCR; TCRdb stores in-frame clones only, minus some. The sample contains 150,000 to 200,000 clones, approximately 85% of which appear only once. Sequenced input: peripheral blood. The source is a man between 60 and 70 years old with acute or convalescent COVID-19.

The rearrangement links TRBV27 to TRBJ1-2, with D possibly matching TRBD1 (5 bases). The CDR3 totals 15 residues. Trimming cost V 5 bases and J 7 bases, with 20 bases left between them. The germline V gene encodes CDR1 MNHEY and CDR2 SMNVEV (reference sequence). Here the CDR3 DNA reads TGTGCCAGCAGTCCCCCCGGGGGAGTATATGGTGGCTACACCTTC. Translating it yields CASSPPGGVYGGYTF.

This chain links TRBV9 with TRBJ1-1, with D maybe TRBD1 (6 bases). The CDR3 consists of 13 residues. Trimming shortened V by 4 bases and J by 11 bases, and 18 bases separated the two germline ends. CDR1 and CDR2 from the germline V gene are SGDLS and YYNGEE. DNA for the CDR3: TGTGCCAGCAGCCTCCAATCACAGGGACCGGCTTTCTTT. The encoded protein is CASSLQSQGPAFF.

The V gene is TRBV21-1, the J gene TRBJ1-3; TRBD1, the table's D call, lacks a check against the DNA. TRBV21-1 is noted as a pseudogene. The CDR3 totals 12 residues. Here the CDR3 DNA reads TGTGCCAGTACACAGGGAGGAAACACCATATATTTT. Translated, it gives CASTQGGNTIYF.

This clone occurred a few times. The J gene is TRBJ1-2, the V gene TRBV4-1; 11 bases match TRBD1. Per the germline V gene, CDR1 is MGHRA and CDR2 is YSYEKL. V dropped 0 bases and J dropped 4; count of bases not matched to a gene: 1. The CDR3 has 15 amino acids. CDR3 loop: CASSQEGTGGYGYTF. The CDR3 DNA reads TGCGCCAGCAGCCAAGAAGGGACAGGGGGCTATGGCTACACCTTC.

The CDR3 is CASSQRWGVSYNEQFF. The CDR3 nucleotides are TGCGCCAGCAGCCAGCGATGGGGAGTCTCCTACAATGAGCAGTTCTTC. The J gene is TRBJ2-1, the V gene TRBV4-1, with a weak D call TRBD2 (5 bases). The CDR3 has 16 amino acids. V dropped 3 bases and J dropped 0 bases, with 12 bases sitting between them. Germline V gives CDR1 MGHRA, CDR2 YSYEKL.

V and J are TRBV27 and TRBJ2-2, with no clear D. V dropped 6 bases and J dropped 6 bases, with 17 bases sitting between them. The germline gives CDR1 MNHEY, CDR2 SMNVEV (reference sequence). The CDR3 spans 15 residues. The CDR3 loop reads CASRTMGTLSGELFF. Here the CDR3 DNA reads TGTGCCAGCAGAACAATGGGCACCCTCTCCGGGGAGCTGTTTTTT.

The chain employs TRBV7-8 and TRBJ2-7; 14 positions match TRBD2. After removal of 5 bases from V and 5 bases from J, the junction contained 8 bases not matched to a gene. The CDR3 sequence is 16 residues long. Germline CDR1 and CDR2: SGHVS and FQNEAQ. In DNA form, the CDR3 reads TGTGCCAGCAGCCTGGGACTAGCGGGAGTAGGAAACGAGCAGTACTTC. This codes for CASSLGLAGVGNEQYF. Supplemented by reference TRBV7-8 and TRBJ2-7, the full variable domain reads GAGVSQSPRYKVAKRGQDVALRCDPISGHVSLFWYQQALGQGPEFLTYFQNEAQLDKSGLPSDRFFAERPEGSVSTLKIQRTQQEDSAVYLCASSLGLAGVGNEQYFGPGTRLTVT.

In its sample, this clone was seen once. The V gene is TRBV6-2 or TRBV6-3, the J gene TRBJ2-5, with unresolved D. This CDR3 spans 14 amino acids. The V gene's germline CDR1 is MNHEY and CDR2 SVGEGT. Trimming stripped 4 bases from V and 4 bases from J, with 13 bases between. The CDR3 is CASSSPVSVETQYF. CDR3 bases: TGTGCCAGCAGTTCCCCCGTCAGTGTAGAGACCCAGTACTTC.

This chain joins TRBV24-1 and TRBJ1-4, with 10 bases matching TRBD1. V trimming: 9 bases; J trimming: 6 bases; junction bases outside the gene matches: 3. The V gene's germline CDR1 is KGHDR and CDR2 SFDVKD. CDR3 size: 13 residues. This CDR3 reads CATGGTGDEKLFF. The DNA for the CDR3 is TGTGCCACCGGCGGGACAGGGGATGAAAAACTGTTTTTT.

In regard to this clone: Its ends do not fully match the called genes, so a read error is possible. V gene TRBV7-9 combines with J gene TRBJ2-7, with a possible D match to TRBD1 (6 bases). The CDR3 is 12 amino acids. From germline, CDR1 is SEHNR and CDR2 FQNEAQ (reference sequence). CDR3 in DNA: TGTGCCAGCAGCTTATTAACCGGGACATTCTCCTTC. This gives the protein CASSLLTGTFSF.

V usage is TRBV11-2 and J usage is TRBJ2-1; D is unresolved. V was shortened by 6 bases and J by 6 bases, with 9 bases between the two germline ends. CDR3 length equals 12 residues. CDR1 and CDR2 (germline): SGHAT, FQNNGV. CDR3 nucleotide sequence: TGTGCCAGCAGAGATCCGGGCAATGAGCAGTTCTTC. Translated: CASRDPGNEQFF. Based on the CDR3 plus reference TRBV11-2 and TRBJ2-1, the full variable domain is EAGVAQSPRYKIIEKRQSVAFWCNPISGHATLYWYQQILGQGPKLLIQFQNNGVVDDSQLPKDRFSAERLKGVDSTLKIQPAKLEDSAVYLCASRDPGNEQFFGPGTRLTVL.

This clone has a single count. CDR3 sequence reads: CASSEGGGSGANVLTF. The CDR3 DNA sequence: TGTGCCAGCAGCGAAGGGGGGGGCTCTGGGGCCAACGTCCTGACTTTC. The rearrangement joins TRBV3-1 (or the pseudogene TRBV3-2) to TRBJ2-6; D may be TRBD2 (7 bases). In germline, CDR1 is LGHDT, CDR2 YNNKEL (reference sequence). The length of the CDR3 is 16 residues. V was cut by 5 bases and J by 0 bases, with 11 bases left in between.

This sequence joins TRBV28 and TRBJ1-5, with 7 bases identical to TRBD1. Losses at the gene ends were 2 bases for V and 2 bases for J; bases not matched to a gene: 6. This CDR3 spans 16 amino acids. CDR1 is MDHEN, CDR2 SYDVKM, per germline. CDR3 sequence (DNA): TGTGCCAGCAGTTTACGATTAGGACAGGGCAATCAGCCCCAGCATTTT. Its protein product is CASSLRLGQGNQPQHF.

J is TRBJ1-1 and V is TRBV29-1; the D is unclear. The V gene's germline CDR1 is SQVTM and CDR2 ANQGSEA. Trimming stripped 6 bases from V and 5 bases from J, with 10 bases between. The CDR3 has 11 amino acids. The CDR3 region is CSVGIETEAFF. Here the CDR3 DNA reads TGCAGCGTCGGGATAGAGACTGAAGCTTTCTTT. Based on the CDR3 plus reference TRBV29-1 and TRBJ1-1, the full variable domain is SAVISQKPSRDICQRGTSLTIQCQVDSQVTMMFWYRQQPGQSLTLIATANQGSEATYESGFVIDKFPISRPNLTFSTLTVSNMSPEDSSIYLCSVGIETEAFFGQGTRLTVV.

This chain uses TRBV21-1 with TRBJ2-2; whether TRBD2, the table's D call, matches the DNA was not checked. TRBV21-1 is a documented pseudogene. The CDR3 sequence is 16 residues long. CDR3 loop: CASSKVGRRDTGELFF. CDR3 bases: TGTGCCAGCAGCAAAGTGGGGAGGAGGGACACCGGGGAGCTGTTTTTT.

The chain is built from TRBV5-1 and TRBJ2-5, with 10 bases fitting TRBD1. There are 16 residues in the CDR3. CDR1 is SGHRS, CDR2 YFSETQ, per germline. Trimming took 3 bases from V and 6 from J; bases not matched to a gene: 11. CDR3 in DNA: TGCGCCAGCAGCTCCGGTCGGGGGACAGGGGAACAGACCCAGTACTTC. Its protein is CASSSGRGTGEQTQYF. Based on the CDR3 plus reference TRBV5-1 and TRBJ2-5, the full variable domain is KAGVTQTPRYLIKTRGQQVTLSCSPISGHRSVSWYQQTPGQGLQFLFEYFSETQRNKGNFPGRFSGRQFSNSRSEMNVSTLELGDSALYLCASSSGRGTGEQTQYFGPGTRLLVL.

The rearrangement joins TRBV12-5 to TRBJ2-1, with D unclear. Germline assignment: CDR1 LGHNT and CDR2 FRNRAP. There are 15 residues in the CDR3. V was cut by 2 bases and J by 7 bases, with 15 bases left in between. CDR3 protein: CASGLNPRLRNEQFF. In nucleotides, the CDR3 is TGTGCTAGTGGTTTGAACCCACGGTTACGGAATGAGCAGTTCTTC. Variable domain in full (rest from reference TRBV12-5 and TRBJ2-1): DARVTQTPRHKVTEMGQEVTMRCQPILGHNTVFWYRQTMMQGLELLAYFRNRAPLDDSGMPKDRFSAEMPDATLATLKIQPSEPRDSAVYFCASGLNPRLRNEQFFGPGTRLTVL.

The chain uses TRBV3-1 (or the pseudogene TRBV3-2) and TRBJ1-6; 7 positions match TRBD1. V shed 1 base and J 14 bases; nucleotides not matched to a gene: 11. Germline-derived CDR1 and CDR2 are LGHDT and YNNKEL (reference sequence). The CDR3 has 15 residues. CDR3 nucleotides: TGTGCCAGCAGCCAAGTGGACAGGTCGCCCCGGGCCCTCCACTTT. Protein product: CASSQVDRSPRALHF.